A single count supports the clone carrying this T cell receptor beta chain. This sample stems from a study of T cell responses to AZD1222 COVID-19 vaccine. The germline CDR1 and CDR2 sequences are LNHDA and SQIVND (reference sequence). Trimming took off 3 bases at V and 6 bases at J, with 20 bases between the two ends. This CDR3 contains 16 residues. The data were produced by immunoSEQ multiplex PCR, yet TCRdb's version contains in-frame clones alone and is incomplete. The sample shows roughly 140,000 clones, around 91% of them seen only once. The chain uses TRBV19 and TRBJ1-2; weak D call: TRBD1 (5 bases). The sequence was collected from an adult in good health. The source was peripheral blood, collected on day 0 of AZD1222 vaccination. The CDR3 reads CASSINRGASSDGYTF. As DNA, the CDR3 is TGTGCCAGTAGTATTAACAGAGGGGCCAGTTCGGATGGCTACACCTTC. Drawing the rest from reference TRBV19 and TRBJ1-2, the complete variable domain is DGGITQSPKYLFRKEGQNVTLSCEQNLNHDAMYWYRQDPGQGLRLIYYSQIVNDFQKGDIAEGYSVSREKKESFPLTVTSAQKNPTAFYLCASSINRGASSDGYTFGSGTRLTVV.